This is a list of T cell receptor beta chains from one sample in a study of vaccination and CD4 T cells after COVID-19. TCRdb reprocessed the PCR reads via MiXCR and lists one record per CDR3 protein. The sample consists of some 10,000 distinct CDR3 sequences, 55% to 65% of them appearing once. The antigens for these receptors are not known. Sequenced material: cultured CD4+ T cells from blood, taken after SARS-CoV-2 vaccination. These receptors came from a human donor with COVID-19. Each CDR3 is given with its conserved first and last residue. D genes are given only for firm matches. The size entry is marked missing in some rows and otherwise reads once, few, many or a size class.

J gene	V gene	D gene	clone size	CDR3 DNA	CDR3 protein
TRBJ2-2	TRBV20-1	-	-	TGCAGTGCCCCCGGGACAAAGAACACCGGGGAGCTGTTTTTT	CSAPGTKNTGELFF
TRBJ2-7	TRBV28	-	-	TGTGCCAGCAGTTTTGGAGGGGGCTTGTTAGGCGAGCAGTACTTC	CASSFGGGLLGEQYF
TRBJ1-2	TRBV20-1	-	few	TGCAGGGTCGGTTTCCCCTATGGCTACACCTTC	CRVGFPYGYTF
TRBJ2-1	TRBV27	-	-	TGTGCCAGCAGTTTAAGGGAAAGCTCCTACAATGAGCAGTTCTTC	CASSLRESSYNEQFF
TRBJ1-6	TRBV19	-	-	TGTGCCAGTGGGCTTGGCTCCCTCCACTTT	CASGLGSLHF
TRBJ2-5	TRBV7-2	TRBD2	-	TGTGCCAGCAGCCCCCGAGATGGGCGGGGGGGCCTGCGGAGAGAGACCCAGTACTTC	CASSPRDGRGGLRRETQYF
TRBJ1-3	TRBV19	-	-	TGTGCCAGTAGCCCGGGCGGAAACACCATATATTTT	CASSPGGNTIYF
TRBJ2-3	TRBV7-3	-	-	TGTGCCAGCAGCCCCTCCTTTTCTTCGGATACGCAGTATTTT	CASSPSFSSDTQYF
TRBJ1-5	TRBV12-3/TRBV12-4	-	few	TGTGCCAGCAGTTTAGCTACAGTGGGCAGCAATCAGCCCCAGCATTTT	CASSLATVGSNQPQHF
TRBJ2-5	TRBV7-8	TRBD2	-	TGTGCCAGCAGCTTATATCTAGCGGGGGGGCAAGAGACCCAGTACTTC	CASSLYLAGGQETQYF
TRBJ1-2	TRBV6-2/TRBV6-3	-	-	TGTGCCAGCAGGGACAAGCTAGATGGCTACACCTTC	CASRDKLDGYTF
TRBJ2-7	TRBV19	-	-	TGTGCCAGTAGTCGCGGGGTTAGCTCCTACGAGCAGTACTTC	CASSRGVSSYEQYF
TRBJ1-2	TRBV6-1	-	few	TGTGCCAGCAGCCCGGGCAGCTATGGCTACACCTTC	CASSPGSYGYTF
TRBJ2-7	TRBV7-8	TRBD2	-	TGTGCCAGCAGCCAACTAGCGGGGGGCTACGAGCAGTACTTC	CASSQLAGGYEQYF
TRBJ2-7	TRBV11-3	-	-	TGTGCCAGCAGCTTAGTTGGGTCCCACGAGCAGTACTTC	CASSLVGSHEQYF
TRBJ1-2	TRBV7-2	-	-	TGTGCCAGCAGCTCGCTAGGGGGATACTATGGCTACACCTTC	CASSSLGGYYGYTF
TRBJ1-2	TRBV10-1	TRBD1	few	TGCGCCAGCAGCGCTAACATGGGACAGGGGAACTATGGCTACACCTTC	CASSANMGQGNYGYTF
TRBJ2-7	TRBV20-1	-	-	TGCAGTGCGCGAAATAGCGGCCACGGGCACTTC	CSARNSGHGHF
TRBJ1-2	TRBV7-3	-	-	TGTGCCAGCAGCTTATTTGGCAGGGGACCTGATGGCTACACCTTC	CASSLFGRGPDGYTF
TRBJ1-5	TRBV28	TRBD1	-	TGTGCCAGCAGTTCCCCGGGACAGGGAAATCAGCCCCAGCATTTT	CASSSPGQGNQPQHF
TRBJ2-7	TRBV6-4	-	once	TGTGCCAGCCACCAGGATCCGGCCAACGAGCAGTACTTC	CASHQDPANEQYF
TRBJ1-1	TRBV28	-	few	TGTGCCAGCAGTTTATGGTCCACGGGCAACACTGAAGCTTTCTTT	CASSLWSTGNTEAFF
TRBJ2-1	TRBV20-1	TRBD2	few	TGCAGCCTAATAGCGGGGGGGCGGAATGAGCAGTTCTTC	CSLIAGGRNEQFF
TRBJ2-5	TRBV29-1	-	large	TGCAGCGCCAGTTCGGGGGCAGAGACCCAGTACTTC	CSASSGAETQYF
TRBJ2-6	TRBV5-1	-	-	TGCGCCAGCAGCCCTGACCCGGGCTCTGGGGCCAACGTCCTGACTTTC	CASSPDPGSGANVLTF
TRBJ1-5	TRBV11-2	-	-	TGTGCCAGCAGCCCCGGAGAGTATAGCAATCAGCCCCAGCATTTT	CASSPGEYSNQPQHF
TRBJ2-6	TRBV15	TRBD1	few	TGTGCCACCAGCAGAGATTGGACAGGGGGCTCTGGGGCCAACGTCCTGACTTTC	CATSRDWTGGSGANVLTF